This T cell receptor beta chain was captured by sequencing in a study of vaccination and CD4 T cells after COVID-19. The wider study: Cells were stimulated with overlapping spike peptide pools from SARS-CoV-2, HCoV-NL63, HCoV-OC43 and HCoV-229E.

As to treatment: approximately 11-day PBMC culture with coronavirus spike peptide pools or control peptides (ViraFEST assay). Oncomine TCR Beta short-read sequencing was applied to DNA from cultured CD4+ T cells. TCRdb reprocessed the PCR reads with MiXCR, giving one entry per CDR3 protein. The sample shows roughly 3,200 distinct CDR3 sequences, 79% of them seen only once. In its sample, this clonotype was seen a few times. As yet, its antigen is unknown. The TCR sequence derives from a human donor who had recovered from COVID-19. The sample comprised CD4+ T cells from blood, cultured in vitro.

The CDR3 spells CASSLAFTSGGADTQYF. Written as DNA, the CDR3 is TGTGCCAGCAGCTTAGCGTTTACTAGCGGGGGGGCAGATACGCAGTATTTT. The chain carries TRBV7-2 and TRBJ2-3; the match to TRBD2 covers 13 bases. V gave up 0 bases and J gave up 4 bases; unmatched junction bases: 4. Germline-derived CDR1 and CDR2 are SGHTA and FQGNSA. The CDR3 is 17 amino acids.